Listed below are T cell receptor beta chains from one sample, sequenced in a study of regulatory T cells in long-lasting Graves disease. TCRdb re-analysed the multiplex PCR reads in MiXCR, keeping a single row per CDR3 protein. The data show around 460,000 distinct CDR3 sequences, around a fifth seen once. The input for sequencing was peripheral blood mononuclear cells (PBMCs), taken when the disease was refractory, from a patient treated with antithyroid drugs. All receptors come from a female donor with Graves disease. The CDR3 runs from the conserved cysteine through the conserved F or W. D genes are given only for firm matches. Clone size appears in some rows only: once, few, many, or a class for an expanded clone.

>.|TRBJ2-4|TRBV29-1|.
CSVDGVGAIQYF
TGCAGCGTTGACGGGGTGGGGGCGATTCAGTACTTC
>few|TRBJ1-5|TRBV7-2|TRBD1
CASSLALGQANNQPQHF
TGTGCCAGCAGCTTAGCATTAGGACAGGCAAACAATCAGCCCCAGCATTTT
>many|TRBJ2-5|TRBV12-3/TRBV12-4|.
CASSFFRNEETQYF
TGTGCCAGCAGTTTTTTTAGAAATGAAGAGACCCAGTACTTC
>many|TRBJ2-5|TRBV28|.
CASSSRGGEGQETQYF
TGTGCCAGCAGTTCCAGAGGGGGGGAGGGGCAAGAGACCCAGTACTTC
>.|TRBJ1-2|TRBV12-3/TRBV12-4|.
CASSFRRTTNYGYTF
TGTGCCAGCAGTTTTAGGCGGACGACCAACTATGGCTACACCTTC
>few|TRBJ1-1|TRBV5-5|.
CASSLLGASYTEAFF
TGTGCCAGCAGCTTATTGGGAGCCTCCTACACTGAAGCTTTCTTT
>.|TRBJ1-5|TRBV6-2/TRBV6-3|.
CASSFQRPEGNQPQHF
TGTGCCAGCAGTTTTCAACGTCCCGAGGGCAATCAGCCCCAGCATTTT
>many|TRBJ2-7|TRBV6-5|.
CASSYYSSQGGLEQYF
TGTGCCAGCAGTTACTATTCGTCTCAGGGGGGACTCGAGCAGTACTTC
>many|TRBJ1-1|TRBV29-1|TRBD1
CSVGPGQGQMAFF
TGCAGCGTGGGACCGGGACAGGGTCAAATGGCTTTCTTT
>many|TRBJ2-7|TRBV6-1|TRBD2
CASRRSGGITYEQYF
TGTGCCAGCAGAAGGAGCGGGGGCATCACCTACGAGCAGTACTTC
>few|TRBJ2-7|TRBV7-9|.
CASNGPNYEQYF
TGTGCCAGCAACGGGCCAAACTACGAGCAGTACTTC
>.|TRBJ2-2|TRBV27|.
CASSLTYTGELFF
TGTGCCAGCAGTCTCACATACACCGGGGAGCTGTTTTTT
>many|TRBJ1-2|TRBV12-3/TRBV12-4|.
CASTRGEGIGYTF
TGTGCCAGCACCCGGGGGGAAGGGATCGGCTACACCTTC
>many|TRBJ1-5|TRBV2|.
CASSWDRQPQHF
TGTGCCAGCAGCTGGGACCGTCAGCCCCAGCATTTT
>.|TRBJ2-5|TRBV28|.
CASSRQSEGETQYF
TGTGCCAGCAGTCGGCAGTCCGAGGGAGAGACCCAGTACTTC
>many|TRBJ2-5|TRBV28|.
CASGSEGWETQYF
TGTGCCAGCGGCAGTGAGGGGTGGGAGACCCAGTACTTC
>many|TRBJ2-7|TRBV2|TRBD1
CASRSGTGNEQYF
TGTGCCAGCAGGTCCGGGACAGGGAACGAGCAGTACTTC
>many|TRBJ1-1|TRBV10-3|.
CAISTGAGEGVEAFF
TGTGCCATCAGTACGGGAGCGGGGGAGGGAGTTGAAGCTTTCTTT
>.|TRBJ1-2|TRBV5-1|.
CASSLGHRDDYGYTF
TGCGCCAGCAGCTTGGGTCACAGGGATGACTATGGCTACACCTTC
>many|TRBJ1-1|TRBV28|.
CASTPGESNTEAFF
TGTGCCAGCACGCCCGGGGAATCGAACACTGAAGCTTTCTTT
>.|TRBJ1-5|TRBV6-2/TRBV6-3|.
CASEGQQNQPQHF
TGTGCCAGCGAGGGACAACAGAATCAGCCCCAGCATTTT
>.|TRBJ2-4|TRBV11-2|TRBD2
CASSLIAGGASIQYF
TGTGCCAGCAGCTTAATCGCGGGAGGGGCGAGCATTCAGTACTTC
>.|TRBJ2-7|TRBV20-1|.
CSARGGGPGTYEQYF
TGCAGTGCTAGGGGGGGGGGCCCGGGGACCTACGAGCAGTACTTC
>.|TRBJ1-1|TRBV20-1|.
CSLGVNAEAFF
TGCAGCCTCGGGGTCAACGCTGAAGCTTTCTTT
>.|TRBJ1-4|TRBV7-9|.
CASGNPGEKLFF
TGTGCCAGCGGAAACCCAGGGGAAAAACTGTTTTTT
>.|TRBJ2-1|TRBV4-1|TRBD2
CASSRGLSGRGDEQFF
TGCGCCAGCAGTCGGGGGCTTAGCGGGAGAGGGGATGAGCAGTTCTTC
>few|TRBJ1-5|TRBV25-1|TRBD1
CASSEYRGNQPQHF
TGTGCCAGCAGTGAGTACAGGGGGAATCAGCCCCAGCATTTT
>.|TRBJ1-3|TRBV6-1|.
CATTASGNTIYF
TGTGCCACCACTGCGTCGGGAAACACCATATATTTT
>few|TRBJ2-7|TRBV6-1|.
CASRTGGGLPYEQYF
TGTGCCAGCAGAACAGGTGGGGGGCTTCCCTACGAGCAGTACTTC
>few|TRBJ2-2|TRBV11-3|.
CASRKGGTGELFF
TGTGCCAGCAGGAAAGGGGGCACCGGGGAGCTGTTTTTT
>.|TRBJ2-3|TRBV7-3|.
CASSPQSGQADTQYF
TGTGCCAGCAGCCCCCAGAGTGGTCAAGCAGATACGCAGTATTTT
>few|TRBJ2-7|TRBV6-2/TRBV6-3|TRBD2
CASSYPGTSGTYEQYF
TGTGCCAGCAGTTACCCCGGGACTAGCGGGACCTACGAGCAGTACTTC
>many|TRBJ1-2|TRBV12-3/TRBV12-4|.
CASTPAPSYYGYTF
TGTGCCAGCACTCCAGCCCCAAGCTACTATGGCTACACCTTC
>few|TRBJ2-2|TRBV28|TRBD2
CASSYGWGGLSVTGELFF
TGTGCCAGCAGTTACGGGTGGGGGGGACTTTCGGTCACCGGGGAGCTGTTTTTT
>many|TRBJ1-1|TRBV6-1|TRBD1
CASTNQGARTEAFF
TGTGCCAGCACCAACCAGGGGGCAAGAACTGAAGCTTTCTTT
>.|TRBJ2-7|TRBV6-1|TRBD2
CASSLLAGPSYEQYF
TGTGCCAGCAGCCTCCTAGCGGGGCCTTCCTACGAGCAGTACTTC
>few|TRBJ1-2|TRBV20-1|TRBD1
CSPPRGRGYTF
TGCAGCCCCCCGAGGGGGCGGGGCTACACCTTC
>.|TRBJ1-1|TRBV7-2|.
CASSTLEGTEASF
TGTGCCAGCAGCACTCTCGAGGGTACTGAAGCTTCCTTT
>.|TRBJ2-1|TRBV20-1|.
CSALGEDAYNEQFF
TGCAGTGCTCTCGGGGAGGACGCCTACAATGAGCAGTTCTTC
>few|TRBJ2-7|TRBV15|.
CATSSTVYYEQYF
TGTGCCACCAGCAGCACCGTCTACTACGAGCAGTACTTC
>many|TRBJ2-4|TRBV7-8|.
CASSLGPREGIQYF
TGTGCCAGCAGCTTAGGACCTAGGGAAGGCATTCAGTACTTC
>.|TRBJ2-1|TRBV20-1|TRBD2
CSASFSLLADTYNEQFF
TGCAGTGCTAGCTTCTCCCTACTAGCGGATACCTACAATGAGCAGTTCTTC
>many|TRBJ2-7|TRBV2|.
CASSDPASGSPYEQYF
TGTGCCAGCAGTGACCCCGCCTCGGGAAGTCCCTACGAGCAGTACTTC
>many|TRBJ1-1|TRBV28|TRBD1
CASSFRGSGDTEAFF
TGTGCCAGCAGTTTCAGGGGGTCGGGGGACACTGAAGCTTTCTTT
>.|TRBJ2-7|TRBV6-1|.
CASRKVGAAQGQYF
TGTGCCAGCAGGAAGGTAGGGGCCGCCCAAGGGCAGTACTTC
>.|TRBJ2-1|TRBV28|.
CASSPGPRREQFF
TGTGCCAGCAGTCCCGGACCGCGCCGGGAGCAGTTCTTC
>many|TRBJ1-1|TRBV13|.
CASSARTGNTEAFF
TGTGCCAGCAGCGCTAGGACCGGGAACACTGAAGCTTTCTTT
>many|TRBJ2-7|TRBV28|.
CASSSPMGYEQYF
TGTGCCAGCAGTTCCCCCATGGGCTACGAGCAGTACTTC
>many|TRBJ1-2|TRBV30|TRBD1
CAWSRGRESSGYTF
TGTGCCTGGAGTAGGGGGCGAGAATCTTCTGGCTACACCTTC
>once|TRBJ2-7|TRBV5-4|TRBD1
CASSFPDRGLSEQYF
TGTGCCAGCAGCTTCCCGGACAGGGGGCTTTCCGAGCAGTACTTC
>many|TRBJ2-5|TRBV20-1|.
CSAFDRSETQYF
TGCAGTGCTTTTGACAGATCAGAGACCCAGTACTTC
>.|TRBJ2-4|TRBV28|.
CASSLVGSDIQYF
TGTGCCAGCAGTTTAGTAGGTAGCGACATTCAGTACTTC
>many|TRBJ2-7|TRBV6-1|.
CASSKAGNYEQYF
TGTGCCAGCAGTAAGGCAGGTAACTACGAGCAGTACTTC
>.|TRBJ1-1|TRBV6-1|.
CAGGDGGDTEAFF
TGTGCCGGGGGGGACGGGGGAGACACTGAAGCTTTCTTT